These 16 T cell receptor beta chains were all obtained from the same sample, sequenced in a study of cytomegalovirus exposure and HLA in healthy donors. The PCR made use of 60 Vbeta and 13 Jbeta primers. Sequenced by immunoSEQ multiplex PCR; TCRdb stores in-frame clones only, minus some. In the table there are 100,000 to 150,000 clones, roughly 78% of which are singletons. The sample comprised PBMCs. These receptors all come from a man between 25 and 39 years old in good health and CMV-seronegative.

The V gene is TRBV20-1, the J gene TRBJ2-7; the D is unclear. Germline V gene sequence: CDR1 DFQATT, CDR2 SNEGSKA (reference sequence). The germline V and J ends were trimmed by 5 bases and 4 bases, with 9 bases remaining between them. The length of the CDR3 is 11 residues. The CDR3 region is CSASGRYEQYF. In DNA form, the CDR3 reads TGCAGTGCTTCAGGCCGGTACGAGCAGTACTTC.

As DNA, the CDR3 is TGTGCCAGCAGTCCCCGCGGTCTAGGCAATCAGCCCCAGCATTTT. As protein: CASSPRGLGNQPQHF. The V and J genes are TRBV27 and TRBJ1-5; D unresolved. CDR1 is MNHEY and CDR2 is SMNVEV in the germline V gene (reference sequence). The V end lost 5 bases, the J end lost 2 bases, and 13 bases lay between the germline ends. This CDR3 region has 15 residues.

The rearrangement uses TRBV27 and TRBJ1-4; D might be TRBD1 (5 bases). This CDR3 comprises 15 residues. Germline-derived CDR1 and CDR2 are MNHEY and SMNVEV (reference sequence). Trimming pared 3 bases from V and 0 bases from J, leaving 8 bases between. In DNA form, the CDR3 reads TGTGCCAGCAGTTTTGGAGGGGCAACTAATGAAAAACTGTTTTTT. It yields the protein CASSFGGATNEKLFF.

This chain uses TRBV7-8 with TRBJ1-1; D possibly corresponds to TRBD1 (6 bases). Germline CDR1 is SGHVS and CDR2 is FQNEAQ. The CDR3 is made up of 15 amino acids. The germline V and J ends were trimmed by 7 bases and 1 base, with 16 bases remaining between them. The CDR3 spells CASTPGRGGNTEAFF. The CDR3 DNA sequence: TGTGCCAGCACGCCCGGGAGGGGGGGGAACACTGAAGCTTTCTTT.

The genes are TRBV6-6 and TRBJ2-1; 9 bases fit TRBD2. Losses at the gene ends were 7 bases for V and 7 bases for J; bases not matched to a gene: 8. The CDR3 runs to 14 residues. Germline V CDR1 and CDR2: MNHNY, SVGAGI (reference sequence). This chain's CDR3 is CASKGTSKTNEQFF. The CDR3 coding sequence is TGTGCCAGCAAGGGGACTAGCAAGACAAATGAGCAGTTCTTC.

The chain has TRBV5-6 and TRBJ2-5; tentative D call: TRBD2 (5 bases). The germline CDR1 and CDR2 sequences are SGHDT and YYEEEE. V shed 4 bases and J shed 2 bases, with 9 bases lying between them. CDR3 size: 13 residues. The CDR3 here is CASSRGKQETQYF. The CDR3 DNA follows: TGTGCCAGCAGCCGGGGAAAGCAAGAGACCCAGTACTTC.

The chain carries TRBV27 and TRBJ2-7; 12 bases align to TRBD2. Per germline, CDR1 MNHEY and CDR2 SMNVEV (reference sequence). The V and J ends lost 5 bases and 6 bases, in that order; junction bases with no gene match: 11. The CDR3 has 16 amino acids. CDR3 DNA: TGTGCCAGCAGTCCCCGACTAGCGGGAGACATTTCCGAGCAGTACTTC. It is translated as CASSPRLAGDISEQYF.

This chain links TRBV28 with TRBJ2-7, with a possible D match to TRBD1 (6 bases). Trimming took off 5 bases at V and 1 base at J, with 15 bases between the two ends. Germline CDR1 reads MDHEN; CDR2 reads SYDVKM. This CDR3 spans 15 amino acids. The CDR3 coding sequence is TGTGCCAGCAGTGCCGGACAGAGGGTGTCCTACGAGCAGTACTTC. This sequence encodes CASSAGQRVSYEQYF.

There are a few counts of this clone. The chain joins TRBV5-6 to TRBJ1-2; D is possibly TRBD1 (5 bases). V lost 0 bases and J 8 bases, leaving 11 bases between the germline ends. This CDR3 region has 13 residues. CDR1 and CDR2 (germline): SGHDT, YYEEEE. CDR3 loop: CASSLASGPGYTF. The CDR3 DNA sequence: TGTGCCAGCAGCTTGGCCTCAGGGCCCGGCTACACCTTC.

V usage is TRBV11-2 and J usage is TRBJ2-2, with a tentative D call TRBD1 (6 bases). CDR1 and CDR2 (germline): SGHAT, FQNNGV. This CDR3 comprises 16 residues. The germline V and J ends were trimmed by 2 bases and 2 bases, with 12 bases remaining between them. The CDR3 DNA reads TGTGCCAGCAGCTTACTACAGGGCAGAAACACCGGGGAGCTGTTTTTT. Translated: CASSLLQGRNTGELFF.

The sample holds a few counts of this clone. V is TRBV6-5 and J is TRBJ2-5; D possibly corresponds to TRBD2 (5 bases). Trimming took off 2 bases at V and 5 bases at J, with 15 bases between the two ends. The CDR3 is made up of 15 amino acids. CDR1 is MNHEY, CDR2 SVGAGI, per germline. The CDR3 region is CASSYASLSSETQYF. CDR3 bases: TGTGCCAGCAGTTACGCTAGCCTGAGTTCGGAGACCCAGTACTTC.

The gene calls are TRBV6-1 and TRBJ2-7; 9 bases align to TRBD1. Per the germline V gene, CDR1 is MNHNS and CDR2 is SASEGT. The CDR3 has 13 residues. V trimming: 4 bases; J trimming: 3 bases; junction bases outside the gene matches: 1. CDR3 loop: CASSGDRVYEQYF. The CDR3 DNA is TGTGCCAGCAGTGGGGACAGGGTCTACGAGCAGTACTTC.

The rearrangement joins TRBV15 to TRBJ2-7, with 7 bases fitting TRBD1. The germline V gene has CDR1 LNHNV and CDR2 YYDKDF (reference sequence). V was pared by 0 bases and J by 7 bases, with 0 bases of the junction left unmatched. This CDR3 is built from 12 residues. The CDR3 loop is CATSREQGEQYF. The CDR3 DNA sequence: TGTGCCACCAGCAGAGAACAGGGGGAGCAGTACTTC.

The V call is TRBV4-3, the J call TRBJ2-1, with 13 nucleotides matching TRBD2. This CDR3 is 20 amino acids long. With 4 bases clipped from V and 0 bases from J, the junction kept 12 bases outside the gene matches. Germline V gene sequence: CDR1 LGHNA, CDR2 YSLEER. For the CDR3, the DNA is TGCGCCAGCAGCCCCCGGGGAGGACTAGCGGGAGAGCCCTCCTACAATGAGCAGTTCTTC. Translated: CASSPRGGLAGEPSYNEQFF.

The chain couples TRBV7-2 to TRBJ1-2; 8 nucleotides align to TRBD1. CDR1 is SGHTA, CDR2 FQGNSA, per germline. The ends lost 5 bases at V and 7 bases at J; junction bases unmatched: 3. The CDR3 loop spans 12 amino acids. The CDR3 spells CASSPGTGGYTF. CDR3 bases: TGTGCCAGCAGCCCCGGGACAGGTGGCTACACCTTC. Complete variable domain (other parts from reference TRBV7-2 and TRBJ1-2): GAGVSQSPSNKVTEKGKDVELRCDPISGHTALYWYRQSLGQGLEFLIYFQGNSAPDKSGLPSDRFSAERTGGSVSTLTIQRTQQEDSAVYLCASSPGTGGYTFGSGTRLTVV.

The chain carries TRBV29-1 and TRBJ1-2, with 11 bases lining up with TRBD1. The ends lost 4 bases at V and 3 bases at J; junction bases unmatched: 1. Per germline, CDR1 SQVTM and CDR2 ANQGSEA. The CDR3 consists of 13 residues. CDR3 nucleotides: TGCAGCGTTGGGGACAGGGGGGACTATGGCTACACCTTC. This sequence encodes CSVGDRGDYGYTF. The whole variable domain, filled in from reference TRBV29-1 and TRBJ1-2, reads SAVISQKPSRDICQRGTSLTIQCQVDSQVTMMFWYRQQPGQSLTLIATANQGSEATYESGFVIDKFPISRPNLTFSTLTVSNMSPEDSSIYLCSVGDRGDYGYTFGSGTRLTVV.